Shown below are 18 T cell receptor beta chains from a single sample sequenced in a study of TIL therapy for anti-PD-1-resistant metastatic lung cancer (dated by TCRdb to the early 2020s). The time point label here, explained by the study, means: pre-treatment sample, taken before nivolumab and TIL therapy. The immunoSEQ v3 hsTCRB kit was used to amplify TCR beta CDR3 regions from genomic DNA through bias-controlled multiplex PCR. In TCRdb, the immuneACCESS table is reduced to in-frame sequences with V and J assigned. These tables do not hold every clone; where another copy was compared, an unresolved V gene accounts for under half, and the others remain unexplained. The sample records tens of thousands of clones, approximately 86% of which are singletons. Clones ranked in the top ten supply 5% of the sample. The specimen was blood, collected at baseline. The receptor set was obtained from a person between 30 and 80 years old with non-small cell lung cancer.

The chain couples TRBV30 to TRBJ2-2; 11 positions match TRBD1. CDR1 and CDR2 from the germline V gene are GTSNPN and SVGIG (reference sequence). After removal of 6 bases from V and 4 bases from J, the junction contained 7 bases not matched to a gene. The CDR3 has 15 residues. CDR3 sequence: CACLPGQGVTGELFF. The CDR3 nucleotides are TGTGCCTGCCTCCCGGGACAGGGGGTCACCGGGGAGCTGTTTTTT.

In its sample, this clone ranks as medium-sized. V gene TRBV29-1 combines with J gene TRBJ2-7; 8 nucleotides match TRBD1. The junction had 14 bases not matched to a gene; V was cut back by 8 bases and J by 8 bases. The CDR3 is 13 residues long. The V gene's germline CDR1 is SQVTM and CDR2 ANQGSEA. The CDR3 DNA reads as TGCAGCATACAAAGACAGGGGTCCCTTCAGCAGTACTTC. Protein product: CSIQRQGSLQQYF.

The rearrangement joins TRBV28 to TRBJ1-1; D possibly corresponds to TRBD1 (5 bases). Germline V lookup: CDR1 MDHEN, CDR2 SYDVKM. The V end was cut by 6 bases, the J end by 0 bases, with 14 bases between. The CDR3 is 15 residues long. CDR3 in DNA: TGTGCCAGCAGCCCAGGTGGGGGGGTGAACACTGAAGCTTTCTTT. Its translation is CASSPGGGVNTEAFF.

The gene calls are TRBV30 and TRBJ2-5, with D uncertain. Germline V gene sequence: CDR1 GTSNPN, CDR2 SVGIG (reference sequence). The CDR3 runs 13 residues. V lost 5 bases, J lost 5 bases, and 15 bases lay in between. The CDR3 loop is CAWAPWASETQYF. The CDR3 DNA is TGTGCCTGGGCTCCCTGGGCGTCGGAGACCCAGTACTTC.

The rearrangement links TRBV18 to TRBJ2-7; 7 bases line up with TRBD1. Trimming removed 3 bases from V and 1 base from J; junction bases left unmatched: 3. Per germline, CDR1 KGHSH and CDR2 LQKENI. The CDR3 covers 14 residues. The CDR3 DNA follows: TGTGCCAGCTCACCGGGACAGCGGTCCTACGAGCAGTACTTC. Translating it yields CASSPGQRSYEQYF.

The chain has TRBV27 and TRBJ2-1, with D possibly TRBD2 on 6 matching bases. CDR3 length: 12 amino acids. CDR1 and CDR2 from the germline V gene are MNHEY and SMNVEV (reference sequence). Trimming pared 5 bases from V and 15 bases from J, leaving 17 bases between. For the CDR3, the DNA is TGTGCCAGCAGTCTCGGAGGCGGGGCCCCGTTCTTC. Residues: CASSLGGGAPFF.

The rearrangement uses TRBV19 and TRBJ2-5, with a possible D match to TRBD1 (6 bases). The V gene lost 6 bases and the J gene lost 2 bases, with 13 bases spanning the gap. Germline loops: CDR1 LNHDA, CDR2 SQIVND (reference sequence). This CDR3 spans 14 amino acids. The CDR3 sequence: CASSPDSIQETQYF. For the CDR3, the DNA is TGTGCCAGTAGCCCGGACAGCATTCAAGAGACCCAGTACTTC. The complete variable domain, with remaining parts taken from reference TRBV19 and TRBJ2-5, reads DGGITQSPKYLFRKEGQNVTLSCEQNLNHDAMYWYRQDPGQGLRLIYYSQIVNDFQKGDIAEGYSVSREKKESFPLTVTSAQKNPTAFYLCASSPDSIQETQYFGPGTRLLVL.

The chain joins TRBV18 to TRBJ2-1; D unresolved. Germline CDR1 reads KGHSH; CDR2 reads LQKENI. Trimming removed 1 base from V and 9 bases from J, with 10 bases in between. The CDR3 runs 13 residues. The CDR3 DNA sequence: TGTGCCAGCTCACCACAGGGAACGGTTGAGCAGTTCTTC. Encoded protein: CASSPQGTVEQFF.

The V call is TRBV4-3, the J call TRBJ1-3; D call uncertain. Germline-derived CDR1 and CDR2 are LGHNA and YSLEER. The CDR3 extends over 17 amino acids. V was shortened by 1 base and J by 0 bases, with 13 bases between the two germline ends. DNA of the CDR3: TGCGCCAGCAGCCAAGTTCAGGCCACCAGCTCTGGAAACACCATATATTTT. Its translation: CASSQVQATSSGNTIYF.

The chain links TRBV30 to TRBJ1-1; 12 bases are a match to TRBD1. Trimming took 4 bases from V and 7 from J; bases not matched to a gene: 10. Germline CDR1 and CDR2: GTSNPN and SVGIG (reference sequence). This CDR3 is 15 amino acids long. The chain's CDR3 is CAWTPRDRGPGEAFF. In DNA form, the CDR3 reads TGTGCCTGGACCCCCCGGGACAGGGGGCCTGGTGAAGCTTTCTTT.

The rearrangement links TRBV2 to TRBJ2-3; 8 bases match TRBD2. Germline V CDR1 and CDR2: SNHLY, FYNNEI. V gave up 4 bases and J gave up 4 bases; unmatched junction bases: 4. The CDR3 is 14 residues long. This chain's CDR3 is CASSGAGVADTQYF. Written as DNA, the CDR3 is TGTGCCAGCAGTGGAGCGGGAGTGGCAGATACGCAGTATTTT.

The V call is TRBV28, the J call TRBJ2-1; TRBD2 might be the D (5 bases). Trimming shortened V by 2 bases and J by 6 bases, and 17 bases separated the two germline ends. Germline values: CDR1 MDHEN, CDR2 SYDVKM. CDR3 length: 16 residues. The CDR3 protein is CASSLLGAVVGNEQFF. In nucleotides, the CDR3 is TGTGCCAGCAGTTTACTGGGAGCGGTCGTAGGCAATGAGCAGTTCTTC.

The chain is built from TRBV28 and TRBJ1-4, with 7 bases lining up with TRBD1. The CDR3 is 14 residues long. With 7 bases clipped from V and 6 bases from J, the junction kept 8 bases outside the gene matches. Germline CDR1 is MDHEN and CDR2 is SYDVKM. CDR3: CASTQRGRDEKLFF. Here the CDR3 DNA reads TGTGCCAGCACCCAGAGGGGGCGCGATGAAAAACTGTTTTTT.

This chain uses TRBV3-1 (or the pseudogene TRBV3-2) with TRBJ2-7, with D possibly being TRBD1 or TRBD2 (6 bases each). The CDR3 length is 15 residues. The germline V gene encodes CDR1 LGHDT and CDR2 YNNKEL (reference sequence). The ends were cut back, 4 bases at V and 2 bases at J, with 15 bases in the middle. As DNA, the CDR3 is TGTGCCAGCAGCCGGGGGCCCGGGGGACCCTACGAGCAGTACTTC. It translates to CASSRGPGGPYEQYF.

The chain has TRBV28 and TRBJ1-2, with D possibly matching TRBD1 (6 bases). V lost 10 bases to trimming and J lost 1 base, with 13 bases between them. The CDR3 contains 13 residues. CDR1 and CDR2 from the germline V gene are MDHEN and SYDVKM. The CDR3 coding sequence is TGTGCCACCCGGACAGACCTTAACTATGGCTACACCTTC. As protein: CATRTDLNYGYTF.

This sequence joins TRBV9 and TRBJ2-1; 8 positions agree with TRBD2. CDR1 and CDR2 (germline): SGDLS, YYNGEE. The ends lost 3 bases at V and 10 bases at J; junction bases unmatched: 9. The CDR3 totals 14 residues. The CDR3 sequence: CASSERAGGNEQFF. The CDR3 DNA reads TGTGCCAGCAGCGAGAGGGCGGGAGGTAACGAGCAGTTCTTC.

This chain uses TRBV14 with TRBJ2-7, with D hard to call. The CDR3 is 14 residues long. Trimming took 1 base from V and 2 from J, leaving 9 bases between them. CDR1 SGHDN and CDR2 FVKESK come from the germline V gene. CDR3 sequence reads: CASSQGATPYEQYF. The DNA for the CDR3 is TGTGCCAGCAGCCAAGGAGCAACCCCCTACGAGCAGTACTTC.

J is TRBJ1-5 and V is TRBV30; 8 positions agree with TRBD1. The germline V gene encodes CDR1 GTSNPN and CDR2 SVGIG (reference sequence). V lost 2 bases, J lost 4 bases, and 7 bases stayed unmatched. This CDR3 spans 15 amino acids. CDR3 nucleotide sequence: TGTGCCTGGAGTCATATCCGGACAGGGAATCAGCCCCAGCATTTT. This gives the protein CAWSHIRTGNQPQHF.